This T cell receptor (beta chain) comes out of a study of T cell repertoires in cytomegalovirus infection. With 2 bases clipped from V and 6 bases from J, the junction kept 5 bases outside the gene matches. The CDR3 totals 15 residues. Germline V gene lookup returns CDR1 MDHEN and CDR2 SYDVKM. TCRdb re-analysed the reads in MiXCR, keeping a single row per CDR3 protein. The repertoire holds nearly 450,000 distinct CDR3 sequences, with about a third as singletons. As concerns this clonotype: What it binds is not known.

Findings and caveats of the study: Clonotypes of TCR beta that were HLA-C-restricted and CMV-specific dominated the ex vivo response.

Sequencing was carried out using PBMCs. The chain recombines TRBV28 with TRBJ2-2; 8 bases line up with TRBD1. This TCR came from a human donor in good health (CMV status not recorded). Some clones in this sample may be carry-over from other donors' samples. The CDR3 region has the DNA TGTGCCAGCAGTTTAGGGACAGGAGTGTCCGGGGAGCTGTTTTTT. Its protein product is CASSLGTGVSGELFF.